What follows is one TCR beta chain and its context. TCRdb keeps only in-frame clones here, not all; method: immunoSEQ multiplex PCR. The sample records fewer than 80,000 clones, over 80% being singletons. These data come from a study of OX40 agonist ivuxolimab in advanced cancers. Sequenced here: CD4+ or CD8+ T cells sorted from blood, sampled in a trial of the OX40 agonist ivuxolimab. The TCR was taken from an adult with an advanced solid tumor such as melanoma, head and neck, liver or kidney cancer.

The CDR3 DNA is TGCGCCAGCAGCCAAGAAGATACAGGGGACTCTGGAAACACCATATATTTT. It is translated as CASSQEDTGDSGNTIYF. This chain uses TRBV4-3 with TRBJ1-3; TRBD1 agrees at 7 bases. The CDR3 spans 17 residues. Germline CDR1 LGHNA, CDR2 YSLEER. V was clipped by 0 bases and J by 0 bases; unmatched bases: 5.